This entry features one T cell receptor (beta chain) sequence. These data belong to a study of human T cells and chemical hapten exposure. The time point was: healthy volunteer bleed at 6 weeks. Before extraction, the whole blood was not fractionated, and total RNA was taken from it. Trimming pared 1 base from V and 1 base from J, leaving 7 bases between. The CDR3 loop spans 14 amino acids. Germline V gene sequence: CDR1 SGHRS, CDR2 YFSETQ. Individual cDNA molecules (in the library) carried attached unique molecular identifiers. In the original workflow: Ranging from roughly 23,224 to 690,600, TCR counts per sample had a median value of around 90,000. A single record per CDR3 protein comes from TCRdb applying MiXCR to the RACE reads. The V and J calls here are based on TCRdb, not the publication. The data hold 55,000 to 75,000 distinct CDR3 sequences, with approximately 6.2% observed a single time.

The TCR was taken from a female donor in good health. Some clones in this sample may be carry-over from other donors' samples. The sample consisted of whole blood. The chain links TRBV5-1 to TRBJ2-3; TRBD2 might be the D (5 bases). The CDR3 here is CASSLPRGTDTQYF. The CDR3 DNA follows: TGCGCCAGCAGCTTGCCGCGGGGCACAGATACGCAGTATTTT.